This TCR beta chain was captured by sequencing in a study of vaccination effects on CD4 cells after COVID-19. About this clone: Its target is unknown.

The repertoire was sequenced with immunoSEQ multiplex PCR; TCRdb's copy has only in-frame clones and lacks some. The sample carries about 48,000 clones, roughly three quarters recorded once. Study observations and caveats: There were few convalescent patients in the study and no early post-infection timepoints.

Expansion with viral peptide pools was applied to antigen-specific CD4+ T cells by the ViraFEST assay prior to sequencing. Culture proceeded for 10 days, and CD4+ T cells were then isolated. All vaccine recipients tested negative for nucleocapsid antibodies and had never contracted SARS-CoV-2 infection. The TCR sequence derives from a human donor who received a COVID-19 vaccine. Specimen: CD4+ T cells from PBMCs cultured with HCoV-OC43 spike peptides, collected before COVID-19 vaccination. Subset: HCoV-OC43 spike overlapping peptide pool stimulation.

The CDR3 coding sequence is TGTGCCAGCAGTTATGAGGCCTATGGCTACACCTTC. It translates to CASSYEAYGYTF. This chain links TRBV12-3 or TRBV12-4 with TRBJ1-2, with D unresolved. V lost 4 bases and J 4 bases, leaving 7 bases between the germline ends. This CDR3 has 12 amino acids.